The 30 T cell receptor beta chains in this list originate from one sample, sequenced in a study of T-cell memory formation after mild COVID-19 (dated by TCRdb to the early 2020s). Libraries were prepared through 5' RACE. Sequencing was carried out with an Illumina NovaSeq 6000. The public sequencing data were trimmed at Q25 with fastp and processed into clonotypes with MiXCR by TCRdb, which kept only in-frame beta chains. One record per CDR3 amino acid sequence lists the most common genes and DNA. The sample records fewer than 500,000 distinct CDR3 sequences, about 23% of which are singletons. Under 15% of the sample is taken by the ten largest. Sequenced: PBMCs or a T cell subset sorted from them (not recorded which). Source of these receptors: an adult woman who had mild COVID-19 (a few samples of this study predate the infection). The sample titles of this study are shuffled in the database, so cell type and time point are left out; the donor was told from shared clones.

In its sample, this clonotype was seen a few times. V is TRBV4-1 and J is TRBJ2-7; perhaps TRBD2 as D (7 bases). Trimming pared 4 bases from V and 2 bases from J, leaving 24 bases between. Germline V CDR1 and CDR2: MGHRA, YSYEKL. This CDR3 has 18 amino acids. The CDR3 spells CASSPQQPLGGRPYEQYF. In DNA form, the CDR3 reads TGCGCCAGCAGCCCTCAGCAGCCCCTCGGGGGGCGACCCTACGAGCAGTACTTC.

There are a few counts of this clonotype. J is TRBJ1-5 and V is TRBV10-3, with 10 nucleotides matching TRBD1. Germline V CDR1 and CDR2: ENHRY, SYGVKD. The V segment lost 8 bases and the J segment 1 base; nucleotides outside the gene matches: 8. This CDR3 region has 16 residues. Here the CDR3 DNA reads TGTGCCATCGGGGGGACAGGGGACCCCAGCAATCAGCCCCAGCATTTT. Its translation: CAIGGTGDPSNQPQHF.

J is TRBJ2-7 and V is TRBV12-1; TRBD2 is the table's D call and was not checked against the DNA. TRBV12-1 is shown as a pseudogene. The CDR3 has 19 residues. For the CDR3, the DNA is TGTGCCAGCAGCTTTCGAAGTCGAGTCCCGACAGGCCTCTCCTACGAGCAGTACTTC. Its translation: CASSFRSRVPTGLSYEQYF.

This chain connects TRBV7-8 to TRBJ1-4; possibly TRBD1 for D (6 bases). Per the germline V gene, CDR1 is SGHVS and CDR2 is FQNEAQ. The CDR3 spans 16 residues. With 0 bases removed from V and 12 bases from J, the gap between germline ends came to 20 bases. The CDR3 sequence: CASSLAVPRRGLELFF. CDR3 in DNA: TGTGCCAGCAGCTTAGCGGTGCCCCGAAGGGGGTTAGAACTGTTTTTT.

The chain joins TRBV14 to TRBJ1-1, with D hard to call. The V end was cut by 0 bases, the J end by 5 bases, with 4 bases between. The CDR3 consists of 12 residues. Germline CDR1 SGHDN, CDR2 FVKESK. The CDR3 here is CASSQDMTEAFF. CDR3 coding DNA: TGTGCCAGCAGCCAAGATATGACTGAAGCTTTCTTT.

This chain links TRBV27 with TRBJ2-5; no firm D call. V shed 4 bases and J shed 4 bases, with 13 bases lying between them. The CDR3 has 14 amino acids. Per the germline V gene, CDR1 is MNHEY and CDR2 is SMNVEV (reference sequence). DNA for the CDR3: TGTGCCAGCAGTTCCGCAAGGCAAGTAGAGACCCAGTACTTC. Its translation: CASSSARQVETQYF.

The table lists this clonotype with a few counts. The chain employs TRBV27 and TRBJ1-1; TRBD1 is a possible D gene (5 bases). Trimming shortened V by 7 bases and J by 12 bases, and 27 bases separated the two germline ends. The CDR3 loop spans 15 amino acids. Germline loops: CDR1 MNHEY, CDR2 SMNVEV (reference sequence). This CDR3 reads CASTGIESNRGKTFF. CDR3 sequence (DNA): TGTGCCAGCACCGGAATTGAGAGTAATCGGGGGAAAACTTTCTTT.

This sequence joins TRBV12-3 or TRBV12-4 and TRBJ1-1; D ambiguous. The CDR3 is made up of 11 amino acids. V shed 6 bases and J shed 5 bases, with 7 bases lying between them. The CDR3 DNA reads TGTGCCAGCAGGACTGCGACTGAAGCTTTCTTT. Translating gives CASRTATEAFF.

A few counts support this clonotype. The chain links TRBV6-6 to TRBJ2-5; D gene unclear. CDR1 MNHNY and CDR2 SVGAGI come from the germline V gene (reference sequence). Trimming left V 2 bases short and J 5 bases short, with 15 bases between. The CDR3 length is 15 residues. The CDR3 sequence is CASSYGGGFWETQYF. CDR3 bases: TGTGCCAGCAGTTACGGCGGTGGGTTCTGGGAGACCCAGTACTTC.

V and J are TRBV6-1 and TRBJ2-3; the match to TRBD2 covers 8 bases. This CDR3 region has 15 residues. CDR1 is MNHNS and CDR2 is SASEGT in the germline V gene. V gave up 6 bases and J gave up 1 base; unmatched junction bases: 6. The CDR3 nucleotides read TGTGCCAGCAGGGGGCGGGAGGAGGGCACAGATACGCAGTATTTT. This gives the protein CASRGREEGTDTQYF.

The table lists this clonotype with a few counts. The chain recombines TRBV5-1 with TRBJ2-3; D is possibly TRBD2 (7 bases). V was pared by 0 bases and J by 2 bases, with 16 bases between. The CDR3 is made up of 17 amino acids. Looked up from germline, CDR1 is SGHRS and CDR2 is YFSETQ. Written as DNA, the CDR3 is TGCGCCAGCAGCTTGGTTGGATCGGGGGGCCCCACAGATACGCAGTATTTT. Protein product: CASSLVGSGGPTDTQYF.

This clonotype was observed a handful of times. Written as DNA, the CDR3 is TGTGCCAGCAGGTCGGGAGGGTCTAAAGCAGATACGCAGTATTTT. Encoded protein: CASRSGGSKADTQYF. The chain has TRBV7-6 and TRBJ2-3; TRBD2 matches at 8 bases. V lost 6 bases, J lost 4 bases, and 9 bases stayed unmatched. This CDR3 comprises 15 residues. Germline V gene data show CDR1 as SGHVS and CDR2 as FNYEAQ.

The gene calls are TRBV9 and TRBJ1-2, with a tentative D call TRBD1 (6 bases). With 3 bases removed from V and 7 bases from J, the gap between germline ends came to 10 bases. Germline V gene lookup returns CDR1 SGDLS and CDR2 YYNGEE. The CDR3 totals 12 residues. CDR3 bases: TGTGCCAGCAGCGGGGGACACTTTGGCTACACCTTC. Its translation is CASSGGHFGYTF.

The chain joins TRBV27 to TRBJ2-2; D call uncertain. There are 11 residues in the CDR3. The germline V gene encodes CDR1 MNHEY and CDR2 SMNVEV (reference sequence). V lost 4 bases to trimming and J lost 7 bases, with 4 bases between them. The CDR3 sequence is CASSSSGELFF. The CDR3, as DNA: TGTGCCAGCAGTTCAAGCGGGGAGCTGTTTTTT.

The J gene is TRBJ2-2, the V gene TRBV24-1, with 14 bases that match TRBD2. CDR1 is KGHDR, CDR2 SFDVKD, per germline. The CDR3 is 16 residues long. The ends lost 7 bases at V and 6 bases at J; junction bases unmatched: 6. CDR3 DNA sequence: TGTGCCACCAGCGGGACTAGCGGGAGAGTCCCCGGGGAGCTGTTTTTT. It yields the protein CATSGTSGRVPGELFF.

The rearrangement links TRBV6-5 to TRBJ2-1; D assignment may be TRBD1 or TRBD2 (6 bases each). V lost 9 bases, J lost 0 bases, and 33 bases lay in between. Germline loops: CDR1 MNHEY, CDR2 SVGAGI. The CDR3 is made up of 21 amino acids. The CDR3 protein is CARNQTRTRRGPLGSYNEQFF. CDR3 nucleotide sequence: TGTGCCAGGAACCAAACCCGTACACGCCGGGGGCCATTGGGCTCCTACAATGAGCAGTTCTTC.

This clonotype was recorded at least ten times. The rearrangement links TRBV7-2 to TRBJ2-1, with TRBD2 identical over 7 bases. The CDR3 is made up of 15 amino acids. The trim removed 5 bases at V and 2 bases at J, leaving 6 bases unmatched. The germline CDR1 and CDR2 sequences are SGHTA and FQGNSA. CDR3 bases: TGTGCCAGCAGCATAAGCGGGGCGACCTACAATGAGCAGTTCTTC. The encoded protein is CASSISGATYNEQFF.

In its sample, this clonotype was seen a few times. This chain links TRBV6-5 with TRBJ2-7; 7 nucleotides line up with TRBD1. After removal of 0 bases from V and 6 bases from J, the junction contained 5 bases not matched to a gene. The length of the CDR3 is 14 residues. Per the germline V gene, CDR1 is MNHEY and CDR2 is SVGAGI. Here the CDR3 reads CASSYSIGGGEQYF. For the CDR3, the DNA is TGTGCCAGCAGTTACTCGATAGGGGGCGGCGAGCAGTACTTC.

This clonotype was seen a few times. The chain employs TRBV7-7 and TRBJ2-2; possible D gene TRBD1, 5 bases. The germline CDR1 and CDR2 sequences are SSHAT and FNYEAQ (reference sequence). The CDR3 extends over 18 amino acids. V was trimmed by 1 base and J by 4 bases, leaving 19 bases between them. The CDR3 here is CASSLGQGTPFLTGELFF. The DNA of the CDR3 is TGTGCCAGCAGCTTAGGCCAGGGTACCCCCTTTCTCACCGGGGAGCTGTTTTTT.

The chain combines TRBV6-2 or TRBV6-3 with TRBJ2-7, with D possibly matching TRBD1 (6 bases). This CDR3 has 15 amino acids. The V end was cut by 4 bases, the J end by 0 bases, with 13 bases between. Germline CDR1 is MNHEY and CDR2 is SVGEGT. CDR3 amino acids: CASSFTGSSSYEQYF. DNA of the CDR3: TGTGCCAGCAGTTTTACAGGGTCTAGCTCCTACGAGCAGTACTTC.

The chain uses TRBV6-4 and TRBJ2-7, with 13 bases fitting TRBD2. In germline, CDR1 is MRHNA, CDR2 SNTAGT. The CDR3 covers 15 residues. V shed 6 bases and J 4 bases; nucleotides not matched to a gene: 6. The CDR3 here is CASRTGLAGIYEQYF. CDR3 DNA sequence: TGTGCCAGCAGGACGGGACTAGCGGGAATTTACGAGCAGTACTTC.

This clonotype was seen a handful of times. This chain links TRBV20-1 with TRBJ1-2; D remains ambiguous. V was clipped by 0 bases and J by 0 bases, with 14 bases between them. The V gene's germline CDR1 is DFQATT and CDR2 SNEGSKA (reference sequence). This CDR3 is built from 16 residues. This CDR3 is CSARDRRSGTNYGYTF. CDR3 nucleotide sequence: TGCAGTGCTAGAGATAGGCGGTCAGGCACTAACTATGGCTACACCTTC.

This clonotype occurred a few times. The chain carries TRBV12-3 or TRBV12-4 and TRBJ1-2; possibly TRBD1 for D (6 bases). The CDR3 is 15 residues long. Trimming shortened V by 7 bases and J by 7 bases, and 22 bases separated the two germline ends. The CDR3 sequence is CASMSVGAVVSGYTF. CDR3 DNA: TGTGCCAGCATGAGTGTGGGGGCGGTGGTTTCTGGCTACACCTTC.

The CDR3 DNA is TGCGCCAGCAGCTTGGAAGGGGGCGGACCCCTCCACTTT. It codes for CASSLEGGGPLHF. The rearrangement joins TRBV5-1 to TRBJ1-6, with 7 bases that match TRBD1. The CDR3 has 13 residues. Unmatched junction bases numbered 3, after V lost 0 bases and J lost 12 bases. Germline V gene sequence: CDR1 SGHRS, CDR2 YFSETQ.

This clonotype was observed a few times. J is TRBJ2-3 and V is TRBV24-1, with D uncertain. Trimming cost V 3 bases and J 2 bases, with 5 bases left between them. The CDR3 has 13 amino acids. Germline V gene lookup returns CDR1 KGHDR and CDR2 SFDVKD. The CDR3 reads CATSDPNTDTQYF. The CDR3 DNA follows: TGTGCCACCAGTGATCCCAACACAGATACGCAGTATTTT.

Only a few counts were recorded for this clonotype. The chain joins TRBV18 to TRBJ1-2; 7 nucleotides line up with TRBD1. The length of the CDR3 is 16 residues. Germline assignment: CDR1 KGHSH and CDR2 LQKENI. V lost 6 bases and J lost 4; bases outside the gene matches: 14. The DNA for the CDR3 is TGTGCCAGCTCCCACAGACAGGGTCTGGATTCCTATGGCTACACCTTC. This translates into CASSHRQGLDSYGYTF.

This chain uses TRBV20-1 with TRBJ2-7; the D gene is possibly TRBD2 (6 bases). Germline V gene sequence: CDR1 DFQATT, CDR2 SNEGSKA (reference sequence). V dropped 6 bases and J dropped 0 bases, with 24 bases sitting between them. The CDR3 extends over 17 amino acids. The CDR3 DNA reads TGCAGTGCCCGGGGGAGGTTTAACACAATTTTCTCCTACGAGCAGTACTTC. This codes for CSARGRFNTIFSYEQYF.

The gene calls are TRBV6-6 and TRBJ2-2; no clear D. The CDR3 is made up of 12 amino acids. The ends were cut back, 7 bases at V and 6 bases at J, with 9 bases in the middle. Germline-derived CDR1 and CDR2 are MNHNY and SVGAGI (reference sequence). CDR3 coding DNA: TGTGCCAGCATTGACTCCTCCGGGGAGCTGTTTTTT. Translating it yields CASIDSSGELFF.

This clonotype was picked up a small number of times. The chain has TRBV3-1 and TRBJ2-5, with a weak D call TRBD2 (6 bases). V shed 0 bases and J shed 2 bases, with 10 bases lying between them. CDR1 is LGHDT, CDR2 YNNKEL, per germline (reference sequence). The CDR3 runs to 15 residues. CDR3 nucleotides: TGTGCCAGCAGCCAAGATAGGAGGGGTCAAGAGACCCAGTACTTC. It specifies CASSQDRRGQETQYF.

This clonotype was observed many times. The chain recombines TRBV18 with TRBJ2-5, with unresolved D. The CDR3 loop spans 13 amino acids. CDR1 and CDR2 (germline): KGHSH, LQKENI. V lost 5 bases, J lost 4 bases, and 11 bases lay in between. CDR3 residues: CASSAFMGETQYF. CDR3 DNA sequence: TGTGCCAGCTCAGCCTTTATGGGAGAGACCCAGTACTTC.